The 4 T cell receptor beta chains below all came from one sample that was sequenced in a study of T cell clonotyping in hematopoietic cell transplantation. Sequencing was performed with immunoSEQ multiplex PCR; in TCRdb, only in-frame clones are kept and a portion is missing. The table includes roughly 40,000 clones, roughly 96% detected once. Specimen: peripheral blood mononuclear cells. These receptors were collected from a man in his thirties or forties in good health. Some clones in this sample may be carry-over from other donors' samples.

J is TRBJ2-7 and V is TRBV13; 13 positions match TRBD2. Trimming at V came to 4 bases and at J to 4 bases, leaving 13 bases not matched to a gene. The CDR3 totals 18 residues. Germline assignment: CDR1 PRHDT and CDR2 FYEKMQ (reference sequence). In DNA form, the CDR3 reads TGTGCCAGCAGCTCCCGGGTCGGACTAGCGGGGGCGACGTACGAGCAGTACTTC. Protein product: CASSSRVGLAGATYEQYF.

The gene calls are TRBV6-1 and TRBJ1-2; D is unresolved. The CDR3 length is 15 residues. Germline lookup yields CDR1 MNHNS and CDR2 SASEGT. With 0 bases removed from V and 4 bases from J, the gap between germline ends came to 12 bases. The CDR3 DNA reads TGTGCCAGCAGTGAAGCCACAGCTACCCCCTATGGCTACACCTTC. It encodes CASSEATATPYGYTF.

This clone was recorded only once. V is TRBV18 and J is TRBJ2-1; 9 nucleotides agree with TRBD2. Trimming took 7 bases from V and 3 from J; bases not matched to a gene: 4. There are 14 residues in the CDR3. Germline V gene lookup returns CDR1 KGHSH and CDR2 LQKENI. The CDR3 nucleotides read TGTGCCAGCTTCGGACTAGCGTACTACAATGAGCAGTTCTTC. Its translation: CASFGLAYYNEQFF.

The sample holds one count of this clone. The rearrangement joins TRBV7-9 to TRBJ1-4, with D unclear. Trimming pared 5 bases from V and 4 bases from J, leaving 14 bases between. The germline V gene has CDR1 SEHNR and CDR2 FQNEAQ (reference sequence). CDR3 length: 15 residues. The CDR3 sequence is CASSHNGPVNEKLFF. The DNA for the CDR3 is TGTGCCAGCAGCCATAACGGCCCAGTTAATGAAAAACTGTTTTTT.